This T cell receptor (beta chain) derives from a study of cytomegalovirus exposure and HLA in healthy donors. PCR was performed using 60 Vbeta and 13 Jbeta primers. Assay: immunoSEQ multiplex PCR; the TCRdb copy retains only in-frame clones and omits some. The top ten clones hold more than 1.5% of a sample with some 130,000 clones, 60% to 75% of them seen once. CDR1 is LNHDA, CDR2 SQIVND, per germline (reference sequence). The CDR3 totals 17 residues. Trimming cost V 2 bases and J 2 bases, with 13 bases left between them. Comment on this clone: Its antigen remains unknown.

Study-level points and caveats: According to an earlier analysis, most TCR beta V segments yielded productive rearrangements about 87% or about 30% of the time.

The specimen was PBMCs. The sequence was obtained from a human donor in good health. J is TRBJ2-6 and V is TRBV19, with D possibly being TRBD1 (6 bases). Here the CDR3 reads CASSINREYTGANVLTF. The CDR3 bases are TGTGCCAGTAGTATAAACAGGGAGTACACTGGGGCCAACGTCCTGACTTTC.